Presented here are 26 T cell receptor beta chains from one specimen sequenced in a study of T cells after yellow fever vaccination. TCRdb ran MiXCR on the 5' RACE reads and lists one entry per CDR3 protein. The table shows approximately 300,000 distinct CDR3 sequences, with over 8.5% occurring only once. The material sequenced was CD4+ T cells sorted from PBMCs, taken 45 days after the yellow fever booster vaccination. The receptors here all came from a young man who received the YFV17D yellow fever vaccine.

In this sample, this clonotype turned up a few times. This chain joins TRBV10-2 and TRBJ2-1; the match to TRBD2 covers 10 bases. J was trimmed by 12 bases and V by 2 bases; bases with no gene match: 4. The CDR3 extends over 13 amino acids. The germline V gene encodes CDR1 WSHSY and CDR2 SAAADI. The CDR3 spells CASSEKAGGWQFF. CDR3 coding DNA: TGCGCCAGCAGTGAGAAAGCGGGGGGGTGGCAGTTCTTC.

CDR3 sequence: CASSSRLAGFNEQFF. For the CDR3, the DNA is TGTGCCAGCAGCTCAAGACTAGCGGGGTTCAATGAGCAGTTCTTC. The chain employs TRBV7-3 and TRBJ2-1, with 11 nucleotides matching TRBD2. CDR3 length: 15 amino acids. Unmatched junction bases numbered 5, after V lost 4 bases and J lost 6 bases. Germline V gene lookup returns CDR1 SGHTA and CDR2 FQGTGA.

In its sample, this clonotype was seen a few times. The chain joins TRBV7-9 to TRBJ1-1; D call uncertain. CDR3 length equals 12 residues. The germline gives CDR1 SEHNR, CDR2 FQNEAQ (reference sequence). V was pared by 5 bases and J by 6 bases, with 10 bases between. The CDR3 nucleotides read TGTGCCAGCAGCCGTGGAGGCGCTGAAGCTTTCTTT. This gives the protein CASSRGGAEAFF.

This clonotype has only a few counts. The chain employs TRBV12-3 or TRBV12-4 and TRBJ1-5; 7 bases are shared with TRBD1. The CDR3 has 13 amino acids. Unmatched junction bases numbered 5, after V lost 5 bases and J lost 7 bases. The CDR3, as DNA: TGTGCCAGCAGTCTCCTACAGGGGCAGCCCCAGCATTTT. Protein product: CASSLLQGQPQHF.

This chain links TRBV7-2 with TRBJ2-7; no reliable D call. The CDR3 loop spans 14 amino acids. V gave up 3 bases and J gave up 2 bases, with 11 bases separating them. Germline V gives CDR1 SGHTA, CDR2 FQGNSA. The CDR3 nucleotides are TGTGCCAGCAGCTTCGTAACGAGTGCCTACGAGCAGTACTTC. The encoded protein is CASSFVTSAYEQYF.

In this sample, this clonotype turned up many times. The gene calls are TRBV20-1 and TRBJ2-5; TRBD2 matches at 7 bases. J was trimmed by 1 base and V by 0 bases; bases with no gene match: 5. Germline V CDR1 and CDR2: DFQATT, SNEGSKA (reference sequence). The length of the CDR3 is 15 residues. The DNA for the CDR3 is TGCAGTGCTAGAGATAACCTAGCGGTCCAAGAGACCCAGTACTTC. Translated, it gives CSARDNLAVQETQYF.

The chain joins TRBV6-1 to TRBJ2-3; 8 bases align to TRBD1. The CDR3 length is 14 residues. CDR1 is MNHNS and CDR2 is SASEGT in the germline V gene. V shed 3 bases and J 4 bases; nucleotides not matched to a gene: 3. CDR3 sequence: CASSDGQGPDTQYF. The CDR3 coding sequence is TGTGCCAGCAGTGATGGACAGGGACCAGATACGCAGTATTTT.

On this clonotype itself: A much larger clone sits a single nucleotide away, making a read error possible. Lacking the conserved final phenylalanine or tryptophan, this CDR3 likely reflects a read error. CDR3 in amino acids: CASSSGDRYNEQFI. The CDR3 DNA follows: TGTGCCAGCAGTTCCGGGGACAGGTACAATGAGCAGTTCATC. V usage is TRBV6-5 and J usage is TRBJ2-1; 8 bases agree with TRBD1. Germline V lookup: CDR1 MNHEY, CDR2 SVGAGI. This CDR3 has 14 amino acids. The J segment lost 4 bases and the V segment lost 4 bases, leaving 3 bases of the junction unmatched.

In this sample, this clonotype turned up many times. This chain joins TRBV21-1 and TRBJ2-1; the table's D call, TRBD1, has no DNA check behind it. TRBV21-1 constitutes a pseudogene. The CDR3 spans 15 residues. CDR3 sequence reads: CASSKPGQGAAEQFF. The CDR3 bases are TGTGCCAGCAGCAAACCGGGACAGGGTGCAGCGGAGCAGTTCTTC.

This clonotype showed up many times. The gene calls are TRBV30 and TRBJ1-2; possibly TRBD1 for D (5 bases). CDR1 and CDR2 (germline): GTSNPN, SVGIG (reference sequence). Trimming shortened V by 2 bases and J by 4 bases, and 8 bases separated the two germline ends. This CDR3 spans 12 amino acids. The CDR3 reads CAWSRDGYGYTF. DNA for the CDR3: TGTGCCTGGAGTCGGGACGGCTATGGCTACACCTTC.

This clonotype has a count of ten or more. This chain links TRBV7-2 with TRBJ1-4; 8 bases fit TRBD1. J gave up 7 bases and V 5 bases, and 9 bases lay outside the gene matches. This CDR3 region has 15 residues. Germline V gives CDR1 SGHTA, CDR2 FQGNSA. DNA of the CDR3: TGTGCCAGCAGCCCAGGGGGCAGGACGCGTGAAAAACTGTTTTTT. Translation: CASSPGGRTREKLFF.

This clonotype was seen only a few times. This chain uses TRBV5-1 with TRBJ2-7; no clear D. The V and J ends lost 4 bases and 7 bases respectively, with 15 bases between them. This CDR3 is 13 amino acids long. Per the germline V gene, CDR1 is SGHRS and CDR2 is YFSETQ. CDR3 protein: CASSPLTYKEQYF. CDR3 in DNA: TGCGCCAGCAGCCCGCTGACTTACAAAGAGCAGTACTTC.

The rearrangement uses TRBV5-1 and TRBJ2-6; perhaps TRBD1 as D (6 bases). CDR1 is SGHRS, CDR2 YFSETQ, per germline. Trimming removed 6 bases from V and 0 bases from J, with 7 bases in between. The CDR3 covers 14 residues. CDR3 amino acids: CASTDSSGANVLTF. CDR3 in DNA: TGCGCCAGCACGGACAGCTCTGGGGCCAACGTCCTGACTTTC.

This clonotype was counted at least ten times. The chain is built from TRBV4-2 and TRBJ2-5; no firm D call. The germline CDR1 and CDR2 sequences are LGHNA and YNFKEQ. CDR3 length: 13 residues. The germline V and J ends were trimmed by 6 bases and 2 bases, with 10 bases remaining between them. The CDR3 spells CASRGVSQETQYF. CDR3 bases: TGTGCCAGCAGGGGCGTATCACAAGAGACCCAGTACTTC.

The CDR3 sequence: CASSFPPGGQGQETQYF. CDR3 DNA sequence: TGCGCCAGCAGCTTTCCCCCAGGCGGACAGGGCCAAGAGACCCAGTACTTC. The rearrangement links TRBV5-1 to TRBJ2-5; 8 nucleotides line up with TRBD1. After removal of 2 bases from V and 1 base from J, the junction contained 10 bases not matched to a gene. Germline V gene data show CDR1 as SGHRS and CDR2 as YFSETQ. The CDR3 consists of 17 residues.

The chain is built from TRBV12-3 or TRBV12-4 and TRBJ1-6; D gene uncertain. Trimming stripped 5 bases from V and 6 bases from J, with 8 bases between. The CDR3 sequence is 13 residues long. CDR3 in amino acids: CASSLVFNSPLHF. CDR3 DNA: TGTGCCAGCAGTCTTGTCTTTAATTCACCCCTCCACTTT.

This clonotype was observed a few times. The V call is TRBV5-1, the J call TRBJ2-7; 8 positions agree with TRBD2. The CDR3 extends over 15 amino acids. Germline V gives CDR1 SGHRS, CDR2 YFSETQ. V lost 0 bases to trimming and J lost 2 bases; unmatched junction nucleotides: 4. In DNA, the CDR3 is TGCGCCAGCAGCTTGGGCAGCGGGGGTACCTACGAGCAGTACGTC. Encoded protein: CASSLGSGGTYEQYV.

This clonotype was seen only a few times. The V and J genes are TRBV7-8 and TRBJ2-2; D possibly uses TRBD1 or TRBD2 (5 bases each). This CDR3 is built from 15 residues. The germline V and J ends were trimmed by 0 bases and 5 bases, with 10 bases remaining between them. Germline values: CDR1 SGHVS, CDR2 FQNEAQ. The CDR3 coding sequence is TGTGCCAGCAGCTTAGCAGGGACCCTGACCGGGGAGCTGTTTTTT. This encodes CASSLAGTLTGELFF.

The table lists this clonotype with a few counts. V is TRBV7-3 and J is TRBJ2-1, with 8 bases fitting TRBD2. This CDR3 comprises 14 residues. J lost 6 bases, V lost 5 bases, and 6 bases had no gene match. The germline CDR1 and CDR2 sequences are SGHTA and FQGTGA. CDR3 nucleotides: TGTGCCAGCAGCCCGGGACTAGAGCGCAATGAGCAGTTCTTC. It codes for CASSPGLERNEQFF.

This clonotype has ten or more counts. The gene calls are TRBV20-1 and TRBJ2-7, with D maybe TRBD1 (5 bases). Trimming stripped 0 bases from V and 5 bases from J, with 14 bases between. The CDR3 contains 14 residues. Germline loops: CDR1 DFQATT, CDR2 SNEGSKA (reference sequence). This CDR3 reads CSARDPRQGDEQYF. The CDR3 nucleotides read TGCAGTGCTAGAGATCCCCGGCAGGGCGACGAGCAGTACTTC.

This clonotype has a handful of counts. The rearrangement links TRBV12-3 or TRBV12-4 to TRBJ1-5, with 8 bases that match TRBD1. J lost 7 bases, V lost 3 bases, and 8 bases had no gene match. The CDR3 is 15 residues long. CDR3 nucleotide sequence: TGTGCCAGCAGTTTGGGACAGGCCAACGGGCAGCCCCAGCATTTT. This codes for CASSLGQANGQPQHF.

The chain recombines TRBV5-1 with TRBJ2-7; 7 nucleotides align to TRBD1. The CDR3 sequence is 14 residues long. The junction had 11 bases not matched to a gene; V was cut back by 5 bases and J by 6 bases. Germline CDR1 and CDR2: SGHRS and YFSETQ. CDR3 nucleotides: TGCGCCAGCAGGGAACAGGGGCTGACACGCGAGCAGTACTTC. This sequence encodes CASREQGLTREQYF.

About this clonotype: One end of the junction is discordant with germline, which a read error may explain. The chain carries TRBV7-3 and TRBJ2-6; D is uncertain. CDR1 and CDR2 (germline): SGHTA, FQGTGA. The CDR3 is 15 amino acids. The CDR3, as DNA: TGTGCCAGCAGCCCACAGAGTTCTGTGGCCAACGTCCTGACTTTC. Its translation is CASSPQSSVANVLTF.

This clonotype was counted many times. This chain uses TRBV7-2 with TRBJ2-3; 7 nucleotides match TRBD2. The CDR3 contains 17 residues. CDR1 and CDR2 (germline): SGHTA, FQGNSA. V gave up 1 base and J gave up 1 base; unmatched junction bases: 8. DNA for the CDR3: TGTGCCAGCAGCTTAGGAGCGAGGGGAGGGGGCACAGATACGCAGTATTTT. It is translated as CASSLGARGGGTDTQYF.

The chain combines TRBV4-3 with TRBJ1-3; 11 bases match TRBD1. V shed 0 bases and J 3 bases; nucleotides not matched to a gene: 7. There are 18 residues in the CDR3. Looked up from germline, CDR1 is LGHNA and CDR2 is YSLEER. The CDR3 DNA sequence: TGCGCCAGCAGCCAAGATCTTGGGACAGGGGGTGGTGGAAACACCATATATTTT. It is translated as CASSQDLGTGGGGNTIYF.

The chain joins TRBV20-1 to TRBJ1-6; the D is unclear. The CDR3 contains 14 residues. The V end was cut by 0 bases, the J end by 4 bases, with 7 bases between. From germline, CDR1 is DFQATT and CDR2 SNEGSKA (reference sequence). CDR3 nucleotides: TGCAGTGCTAGAGACCAGACTTATAATTCACCCCTCCACTTT. Amino acid sequence: CSARDQTYNSPLHF.